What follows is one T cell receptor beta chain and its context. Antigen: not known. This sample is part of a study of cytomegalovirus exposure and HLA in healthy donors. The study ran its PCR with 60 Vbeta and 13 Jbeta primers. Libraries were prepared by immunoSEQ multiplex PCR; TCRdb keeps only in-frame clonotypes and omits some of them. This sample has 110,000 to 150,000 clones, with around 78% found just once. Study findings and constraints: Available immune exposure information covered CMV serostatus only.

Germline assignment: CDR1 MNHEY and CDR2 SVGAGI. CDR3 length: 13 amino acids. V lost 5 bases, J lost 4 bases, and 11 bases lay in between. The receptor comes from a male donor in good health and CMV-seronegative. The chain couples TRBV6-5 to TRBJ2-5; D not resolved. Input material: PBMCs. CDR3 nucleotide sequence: TGTGCCAGCAGTCGCAACAGCTTAGAGACCCAGTACTTC. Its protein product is CASSRNSLETQYF.